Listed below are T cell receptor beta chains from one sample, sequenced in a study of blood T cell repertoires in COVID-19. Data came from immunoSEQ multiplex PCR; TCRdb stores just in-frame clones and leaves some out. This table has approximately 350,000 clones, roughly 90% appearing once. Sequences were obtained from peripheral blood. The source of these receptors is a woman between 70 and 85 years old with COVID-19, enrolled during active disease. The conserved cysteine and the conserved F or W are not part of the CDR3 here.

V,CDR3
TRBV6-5,ASTALSGKNTEAF
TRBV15,ATSRRTSPETQY
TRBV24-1,ATSDGGPRPQH
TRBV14,ASGSLHSGNTIY
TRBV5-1,ASSPSRAQDGYT
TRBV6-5,ASSYGGFGYT
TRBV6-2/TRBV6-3,ASSYTSGGAFDEQF
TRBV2,ASSEAYGGGGNTIY
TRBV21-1,ASNQTGEDGYT
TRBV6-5,ASSRGNTNEKLF
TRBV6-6,ASSSQGSGNQPQH
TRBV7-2,ASSSQAGGQYEQY
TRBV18,ASSSQSSQYEQY
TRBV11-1,ASSLASGIYNEQF
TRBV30,VGFRGGDTQY
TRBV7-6,ASSLEGGARGSPLH
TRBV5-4,ASSFSLDSSYEQY
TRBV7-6,ASSPRRSSYEQY
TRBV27,ASSSTHTRGMGGELF
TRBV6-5,ASSYDLGAEQY
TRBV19,ASSIADSLNYGYT
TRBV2,ASSNGRLPYGYT
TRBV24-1,ATSDPGQGSYEQY
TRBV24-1,ATRSGQDYGYT
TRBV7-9,ASSLSGTGNTEAF
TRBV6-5,ASRVGGQETQY
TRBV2,ASSDGSPLH
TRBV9,ASSAGRVAF
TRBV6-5,ASSYARDSYYGYT
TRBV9,ASSVGVSGALRNEQF
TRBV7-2,ASSSRGTGGETQY
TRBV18,ASSPEGSGGLWNEQF
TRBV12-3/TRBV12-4,ASSPSRETQY
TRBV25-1,ASSGTDYGYT